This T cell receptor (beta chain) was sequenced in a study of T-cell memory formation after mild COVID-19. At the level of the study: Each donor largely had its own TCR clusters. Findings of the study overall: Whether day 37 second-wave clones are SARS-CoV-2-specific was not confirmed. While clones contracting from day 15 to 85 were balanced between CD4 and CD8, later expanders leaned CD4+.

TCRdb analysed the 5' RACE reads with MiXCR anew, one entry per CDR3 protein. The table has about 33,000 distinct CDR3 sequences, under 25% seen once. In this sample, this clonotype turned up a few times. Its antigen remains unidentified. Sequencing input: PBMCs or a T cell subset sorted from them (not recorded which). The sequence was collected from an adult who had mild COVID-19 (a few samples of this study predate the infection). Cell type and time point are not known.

Here the CDR3 reads CASSKLSGTGINIDSGANVLTF. The CDR3, as DNA: TGTGCCAGCAGCAAACTTTCCGGGACAGGGATAAACATTGACTCTGGGGCCAACGTCCTGACTTTC. The J gene is TRBJ2-6, the V gene TRBV4-2; 9 bases map to TRBD1. Germline V gene data show CDR1 as LGHNA and CDR2 as YNFKEQ. CDR3 size: 22 residues. J was trimmed by 0 bases and V by 5 bases; bases with no gene match: 20.